This paragraph reports one T cell receptor (beta chain). The antigen this receptor binds is unknown. Base quality data are lacking; no much larger clone is found one base away. High-throughput TCR beta sequencing profiled peripheral blood CD8+ and CD4+ T cells from healthy donors, Susac syndrome patients and multiple sclerosis patients. The multiple sclerosis controls were treatment-naive patients whose relapsing-remitting disease, either stable or active, fulfilled the revised McDonald criteria. Bulk CD8+ and CD4+ T cells were purified by magnetic negative isolation, whereas CD8+ TEMRA cells were enriched by FACS. Blood was collected in EDTA tubes and processed within 24 hours, with PBMCs isolated through density gradient centrifugation. PBMCs intended for TCR sequencing were frozen in liquid nitrogen and were later thawed in a 37 degrees C water bath. A purity of at least 90% was achieved for sorted or isolated CD4+, CD8+ and CD8+ TEMRA cells.

The germline V gene gives CDR1 as SGHDT and CDR2 as YYEEEE. The cysteine opens and the phenylalanine closes a CDR3 of 14 amino acids. Just the 42-base CDR3 DNA is kept, in frame starting at base 1. The V and J ends are trimmed by 3 bases and 3 bases, leaving 11 bases between them. The data derive from a study of CD8 T cells in Susac syndrome (dated by TCRdb to about 2019). The study in broad terms: The study used repertoire sequencing to test whether antigen drove CD8+ T cell activation and differentiation in Susac syndrome. The investigation overall reported the following: The number of individuals in the TCR sequencing and HLA analysis was acknowledged as relatively small.

RNA was extracted with the RNeasy kit and roughly 0.45 to 1 ug was reverse transcribed using random hexamers. The immunoSEQ multiplex PCR assay, which covers 54 Vbeta and 13 Jbeta segments, was used to amplify TCR beta CDR3 regions. PCR amplification bias was corrected using a synthetic template baseline for primer optimization and computational correction. The study's own analysis went as follows. Reads were annotated to V, D and J genes according to IMGT and were analyzed with immunoSEQ Analyzer, with only productive sequences retained. Clonality was calculated as one minus the Shannon entropy normalized by log2 of the number of productive unique sequences. Public and private clones were assessed among the 100 most prevalent clones of each patient and control. Clones were defined as Susac-specific when absent from the healthy and MS cohorts, from about a thousand published viral clones and from other ImmuneACCESS disease sequences. TCRdb applied fastp at Q25 and MiXCR to the public reads, then kept only in-frame beta chains. Rows with one shared CDR3 protein collapse into an entry with the most common genes and DNA. The V and J calls and clone size come from TCRdb's table, not from the authors' own analysis. The sample records around 200,000 distinct CDR3 sequences, 85% to 95% of which are singletons. The ten largest clones take up around 0.082% of the sample.

The sequenced sample consisted of CD4+ T cells from PBMCs. The TCR sequence derives from a human donor with multiple sclerosis. The rearrangement joined TRBV5-6 to TRBJ2-3, with TRBD1 perhaps the D gene, on 5 matching bases. The bases are TGTGCCAGCAGCTACCAGGGTGGAACAGATACGCAGTATTTT. Its protein product is CASSYQGGTDTQYF.